The table lists the clone carrying this T cell receptor beta chain with a few counts. This specimen belongs to a study of human T cells and chemical hapten exposure. What the library attached to individual cDNA molecules were unique molecular identifiers. Each CDR3 protein gets one entry after TCRdb re-called the RACE reads with MiXCR. Of around 85,000 distinct CDR3 sequences listed, approximately 12% were seen once; the top ten hold around 5.8%. CDR1 and CDR2 from the germline V gene are SGHRS and YFSETQ. V gave up 4 bases and J gave up 1 base; unmatched junction bases: 9. CDR3 length: 18 amino acids. The time point here: patch test 3, about 24 weeks after DPC sensitization. Regarding treatment: therapeutic diphenylcyclopropenone sensitization with weekly scalp DPC. Samples of blood were obtained prior to the application of each patch test.

The sample consisted of whole blood, taken in connection with sensitization to the hapten diphenylcyclopropenone (DPC). The receptor comes from a woman between 45 and 60 years old with alopecia areata. Some clones in this sample may be carry-over from other donors' samples. The chain joins TRBV5-1 to TRBJ1-5, with 12 nucleotides matching TRBD1. CDR3 bases: TGCGCCAGCAGCAACCGGGACAGGGGGCCGGGGAGCAATCAGCCCCAGCATTTT. This translates into CASSNRDRGPGSNQPQHF.